This is a list of T cell receptor beta chains from one sample in a study of T cell responses to AZD1222 COVID-19 vaccine. Here immunoSEQ multiplex PCR was the method, and the copy in TCRdb shows in-frame clones only, minus some. In the table there are about 180,000 clones, about 89% of which are singletons. The sample here was peripheral blood, taken on day 0 of AZD1222 vaccination. The receptors here all came from an adult in good health. Both conserved end residues are part of each CDR3. The D gene is left open where the match is weak. Only some rows state a clone size, as once, few, many or a class for expanded clones.

V	size	J	length	D	DNA	CDR3
TRBV7-6	.	TRBJ1-2	15	.	TGTGCCAGCAGCGATCGACCCCTGGGAGGCTATGGCTACACCTTC	CASSDRPLGGYGYTF
TRBV30	.	TRBJ1-3	14	.	TGTGCCTGGAGTGTGAGTAACTCTGGAAACACCATATATTTT	CAWSVSNSGNTIYF
TRBV28	.	TRBJ2-1	14	TRBD2	TGTGCCAGCAGTTTAACCATCGGGGGGGGCAGGCAGTTCTTC	CASSLTIGGGRQFF
TRBV6-2/TRBV6-3	.	TRBJ1-2	11	.	TGTGCCAGCAGCTCCGGCGGGGGCTACACCTTC	CASSSGGGYTF
TRBV9	.	TRBJ2-1	13	.	TGTGCCAGCAGCCCATGGAGAGGGAATGAGCAGTTCTTC	CASSPWRGNEQFF
TRBV28	once	TRBJ1-6	16	TRBD1	TGTGCCAGCAGCCGCGCTGGGGGACAGGTAAAATCACCCCTCCACTTT	CASSRAGGQVKSPLHF
TRBV12-5	.	TRBJ1-1	20	.	TGTGCTAGTGCTAAAGGGTTGTTAGGATTAGGGGCCGGAATGAACACTGAAGCTTTCTTT	CASAKGLLGLGAGMNTEAFF
TRBV9	.	TRBJ2-3	18	TRBD2	TGTGCCAGCAGCGTAGGGGGTAGCGGGAGAGGTGGCACAGATACGCAGTATTTT	CASSVGGSGRGGTDTQYF
TRBV2	.	TRBJ2-5	14	.	TGTGCCAGCAGATCTCAACAGGGACAAGAGACCCAGTACTTC	CASRSQQGQETQYF
TRBV4-1	.	TRBJ2-1	13	.	TGCGCCAGCAGCCAGGGCCTTTACAATGAGCAGTTCTTC	CASSQGLYNEQFF
TRBV4-1	.	TRBJ2-1	16	.	TGCGCCAGCAGCCAGGTGGACCTAGTTCGCTACAATGAGCAGTTCTTC	CASSQVDLVRYNEQFF
TRBV2	.	TRBJ2-1	15	TRBD2	TGTGCCAGCAGTGGAAGACTAGCGGGAGGTAATGAGCAGTTCTTC	CASSGRLAGGNEQFF
TRBV24-1	.	TRBJ1-4	15	.	TGTGCCACCAGTGACGGAGCAGGACTCAATGAAAAACTGTTTTTT	CATSDGAGLNEKLFF
TRBV5-6	.	TRBJ2-5	15	.	TGTGCCAGCAGCTTGGAGACAGGTCATAAAGAGACCCAGTACTTC	CASSLETGHKETQYF
TRBV24-1	once	TRBJ2-2	14	.	TGTGCCACCAGTGCAGGGCGTATCACCGGGGAGCTGTTTTTT	CATSAGRITGELFF
TRBV6-2/TRBV6-3	few	TRBJ2-7	12	.	TGTGCCAGCAGTTACAGCTCCTACGAGCAGTACTTC	CASSYSSYEQYF
TRBV4-2	.	TRBJ2-2	13	.	TGTGCCAGCAGGGAAAGGGACACCGGGGAGCTGTTTTTT	CASRERDTGELFF
TRBV6-1	.	TRBJ1-1	14	.	TGTGCCAGCAGTGATAGGGGATGGAACACTGAAGCTTTCTTT	CASSDRGWNTEAFF
TRBV6-6	once	TRBJ1-1	13	.	TGTGCCAGCAGTTACGTGTTTGAGACTGAAGCTTTCTTT	CASSYVFETEAFF
TRBV5-1	.	TRBJ2-6	15	.	TGCGCCAGCAGCAAATTGACCTCTGGGGCCAACGTCCTGACTTTC	CASSKLTSGANVLTF
TRBV28	.	TRBJ1-4	15	.	TGTGCCAGCAGTTTTCAGGGGCGCCCTAATGAAAAACTGTTTTTT	CASSFQGRPNEKLFF
TRBV19	few	TRBJ2-2	13	.	TGTGCCAGTAGTTCTGGGAACACCGGGGAGCTGTTTTTT	CASSSGNTGELFF
TRBV28	.	TRBJ1-5	17	.	TGTGCCAGCAGTTTAAGGGGCCCCATAAGTAGCAATCAGCCCCAGCATTTT	CASSLRGPISSNQPQHF
TRBV6-5	.	TRBJ2-3	14	TRBD1	TGTGCCAGCAGTCCGCGGACAGGGGCAAATACGCAGTATTTT	CASSPRTGANTQYF
TRBV7-2	.	TRBJ2-1	14	.	TGTGCCAGCAGCTTTCGCTTCACGAGGGGTGAGCAGTTCTTC	CASSFRFTRGEQFF
TRBV7-3	.	TRBJ2-1	15	.	TGTGCCAGCAGCAGGGCCCCAATAGGGGACAATGAGCAGTTCTTC	CASSRAPIGDNEQFF
TRBV7-3	.	TRBJ2-2	15	.	TGTGCCAGCAGCTTAGAGATCACTGGCACCGGGGAGCTGTTTTTT	CASSLEITGTGELFF